One sample yielded the 23 T cell receptor beta chains listed below, sequenced in a study of T cell responses to AZD1222 COVID-19 vaccine. The method was immunoSEQ multiplex PCR; TCRdb's version includes in-frame clones alone and lacks a portion of them. The sample records roughly 130,000 clones, 91% being singletons. The sample in question was peripheral blood, obtained on day 0 of AZD1222 vaccination. The receptors originated from an adult in good health.

The genes are TRBV4-3 and TRBJ2-5; perhaps D is TRBD1 or TRBD2 (6 bases each). Trimming took off 0 bases at V and 1 base at J, with 18 bases between the two ends. Germline V gene sequence: CDR1 LGHNA, CDR2 YSLEER. The CDR3 covers 18 residues. CDR3 sequence reads: CASSQDWPGAGIQETQYF. The CDR3 bases are TGCGCCAGCAGCCAAGATTGGCCGGGGGCGGGGATCCAAGAGACCCAGTACTTC.

J is TRBJ2-7 and V is TRBV18; D might be TRBD1 or TRBD2, each matching 6 bases. The CDR3 consists of 14 residues. V was shortened by 1 base and J by 5 bases, with 12 bases between the two germline ends. Per the germline V gene, CDR1 is KGHSH and CDR2 is LQKENI. The CDR3 loop reads CASSPRQGRNEQYF. The CDR3, as DNA: TGTGCCAGCTCACCACGGCAGGGGAGGAACGAGCAGTACTTC.

The chain is built from TRBV5-4 and TRBJ1-1; no clear D gene. The CDR3 runs 15 residues. Germline V CDR1 and CDR2: SGHNT, YYREEE (reference sequence). The V end lost 5 bases, the J end lost 4 bases, and 18 bases lay between the germline ends. The chain's CDR3 is CASRSGVSVGTEAFF. DNA of the CDR3: TGTGCCAGCAGGTCAGGTGTCTCGGTGGGCACTGAAGCTTTCTTT.

V and J are TRBV7-9 and TRBJ2-5, with D possibly TRBD1 on 5 matching bases. Germline CDR1 reads SEHNR; CDR2 reads FQNEAQ (reference sequence). This CDR3 is 13 amino acids long. V was pared by 6 bases and J by 4 bases, with 12 bases between. The CDR3 sequence is CASSRDSLETQYF. The CDR3 DNA is TGTGCCAGCAGTCGTGACAGCTTAGAGACCCAGTACTTC. The entire variable domain, with the rest obtained from reference TRBV7-9 and TRBJ2-5, is as follows: DTGVSQNPRHKITKRGQNVTFRCDPISEHNRLYWYRQTLGQGPEFLTYFQNEAQLEKSRLLSDRFSAERPKGSFSTLEIQRTEQGDSAMYLCASSRDSLETQYFGPGTRLLVL.

Worth noting for this clone: The junction differs from germline at one of its ends, possibly a read error. J is TRBJ2-1 and V is TRBV6-5; 7 bases fit TRBD2. Germline V lookup: CDR1 MNHEY, CDR2 SVGAGI. There are 12 residues in the CDR3. Here the CDR3 reads CASSRDYHEQFF. For the CDR3, the DNA is TGTGCCAGCAGCCGGGACTACCATGAGCAGTTCTTC.

This clone showed up just a few times. The rearrangement joins TRBV10-3 to TRBJ2-3, with 7 bases identical to TRBD2. The germline CDR1 and CDR2 sequences are ENHRY and SYGVKD. CDR3 length equals 15 residues. With V trimmed by 3 bases and J by 0 bases, 3 bases remained unmatched. The DNA of the CDR3 is TGTGCCATCAGTGATTGGGAGGGGAGCACAGATACGCAGTATTTT. Amino acid sequence: CAISDWEGSTDTQYF.

The chain links TRBV9 to TRBJ2-1, with a possible D match to TRBD1 (6 bases). The germline V gene encodes CDR1 SGDLS and CDR2 YYNGEE. V dropped 3 bases and J dropped 0 bases, with 10 bases sitting between them. The CDR3 consists of 15 residues. CDR3 loop: CASSAGTSSYNEQFF. As DNA, the CDR3 is TGTGCCAGCAGCGCAGGGACAAGCTCCTACAATGAGCAGTTCTTC.

The genes are TRBV6-5 and TRBJ1-1; TRBD1 might be the D (6 bases). Germline V gene data show CDR1 as MNHEY and CDR2 as SVGAGI. V dropped 6 bases and J dropped 10 bases, with 15 bases sitting between them. This CDR3 contains 12 residues. This CDR3 is CASRDRPQGAFF. In DNA form, the CDR3 reads TGTGCCAGCAGAGACAGGCCTCAAGGAGCTTTCTTT.

This clone showed up just once. The genes are TRBV5-1 and TRBJ2-1; TRBD2 aligns across 7 bases. The CDR3 consists of 14 residues. Germline V CDR1 and CDR2: SGHRS, YFSETQ. J gave up 4 bases and V 3 bases, and 4 bases lay outside the gene matches. The CDR3 nucleotides read TGCGCCAGCAGCTGGTCTAGCGGTTACAATGAGCAGTTCTTC. It yields the protein CASSWSSGYNEQFF. The full variable domain, completed using reference TRBV5-1 and TRBJ2-1, is KAGVTQTPRYLIKTRGQQVTLSCSPISGHRSVSWYQQTPGQGLQFLFEYFSETQRNKGNFPGRFSGRQFSNSRSEMNVSTLELGDSALYLCASSWSSGYNEQFFGPGTRLTVL.

This rearrangement joins TRBV6-1 to TRBJ1-6, with D tentatively TRBD1 (6 bases). V lost 3 bases, J lost 0 bases, and 12 bases lay in between. Germline assignment: CDR1 MNHNS and CDR2 SASEGT. The CDR3 is 17 residues long. CDR3 protein: CASSEADRFSYNSPLHF. In nucleotides, the CDR3 is TGTGCCAGCAGTGAGGCGGACAGATTCTCCTATAATTCACCCCTCCACTTT.

V usage is TRBV7-9 and J usage is TRBJ1-4; no reliable D call. The V gene lost 6 bases and the J gene lost 3 bases, with 11 bases spanning the gap. CDR1 is SEHNR, CDR2 FQNEAQ, per germline (reference sequence). CDR3 length: 14 residues. CDR3 loop: CASSLDGSNEKLFF. The CDR3 nucleotides are TGTGCCAGCAGTCTGGACGGATCTAATGAAAAACTGTTTTTT.

This rearrangement joins TRBV9 to TRBJ2-3; weak D call: TRBD1 (6 bases). V lost 1 base and J lost 6, with 15 bases in between. The V gene's germline CDR1 is SGDLS and CDR2 YYNGEE. The CDR3 runs 15 residues. The chain's CDR3 is CASSVLGGWTDTQYF. For the CDR3, the DNA is TGTGCCAGCAGCGTATTAGGGGGATGGACGGATACGCAGTATTTT.

The chain couples TRBV11-1 to TRBJ1-1; D gene unclear. There are 11 residues in the CDR3. The germline gives CDR1 SGHAT, CDR2 FQDESV (reference sequence). V was pared by 5 bases and J by 7 bases, with 8 bases between. Here the CDR3 reads CASSRTDEAFF. The CDR3 DNA reads TGTGCCAGCAGCAGGACGGATGAAGCTTTCTTT.

The chain links TRBV7-3 to TRBJ1-5; D ambiguous. Trimming took 2 bases from V and 5 from J, leaving 7 bases between them. CDR1 and CDR2 from the germline V gene are SGHTA and FQGTGA. This CDR3 has 13 amino acids. This chain's CDR3 is CASSLADDQPQHF. CDR3 DNA sequence: TGTGCCAGCAGCTTAGCAGATGATCAGCCCCAGCATTTT.

V is TRBV19 and J is TRBJ2-7; no definite D call. The germline V and J ends were trimmed by 4 bases and 3 bases, with 13 bases remaining between them. Germline CDR1 reads LNHDA; CDR2 reads SQIVND (reference sequence). The CDR3 extends over 14 amino acids. DNA for the CDR3: TGTGCCAGTAGTAGAACGGACGGAAACTACGAGCAGTACTTC. Translating gives CASSRTDGNYEQYF.

The rearrangement links TRBV2 to TRBJ2-2; D remains ambiguous. V lost 8 bases and J lost 7, with 14 bases in between. The CDR3 covers 13 residues. Germline lookup yields CDR1 SNHLY and CDR2 FYNNEI. The CDR3 nucleotides read TGTGCCAGCTGTGGTGGGGTCGGCGGGGAGCTGTTTTTT. Its translation: CASCGGVGGELFF.

The chain employs TRBV2 and TRBJ2-7, with TRBD1 matching over 9 bases. CDR3 length equals 14 residues. From germline, CDR1 is SNHLY and CDR2 FYNNEI. V shed 8 bases, J shed 0 bases, and the junction held 5 bases outside the gene matches. The CDR3 nucleotides read TGTGCCAGCGGGGGGACAGGGAGCTCCTACGAGCAGTACTTC. Protein: CASGGTGSSYEQYF. Full variable domain (remainder filled in from reference TRBV2 and TRBJ2-7): EPEVTQTPSHQVTQMGQEVILRCVPISNHLYFYWYRQILGQKVEFLVSFYNNEISEKSEIFDDQFSVERPDGSNFTLKIRSTKLEDSAMYFCASGGTGSSYEQYFGPGTRLTVT.

The V call is TRBV19, the J call TRBJ1-1, with a possible D match to TRBD1 (5 bases). This CDR3 is 13 amino acids long. Deletions cut 3 bases from V and 9 bases from J, with 14 bases between. Germline loops: CDR1 LNHDA, CDR2 SQIVND (reference sequence). The CDR3 loop reads CASSIQRREQAFF. As DNA, the CDR3 is TGTGCCAGTAGTATCCAGCGCAGGGAGCAAGCTTTCTTT.

This clone showed up just a few times. The chain employs TRBV19 and TRBJ1-2, with 8 bases aligning to TRBD1. The CDR3 has 15 residues. Germline V gene sequence: CDR1 LNHDA, CDR2 SQIVND (reference sequence). Trimming removed 3 bases from V and 7 bases from J; junction bases left unmatched: 10. The CDR3, as DNA: TGTGCCAGTAGTATCAGGGGACAGGTGCCAATTGGCTACACCTTC. This gives the protein CASSIRGQVPIGYTF.

This clone appeared a single time. The chain is built from TRBV24-1 and TRBJ2-3; the match to TRBD1 covers 7 bases. V lost 3 bases, J lost 4 bases, and 6 bases stayed unmatched. The CDR3 loop spans 15 amino acids. The germline V gene has CDR1 KGHDR and CDR2 SFDVKD. The CDR3 region is CATSDPRDSADTQYF. The CDR3 DNA is TGTGCCACCAGTGATCCTAGGGACAGCGCAGATACGCAGTATTTT.

The rearrangement joins TRBV27 to TRBJ2-7; 9 nucleotides match TRBD2. The V gene's germline CDR1 is MNHEY and CDR2 SMNVEV (reference sequence). V lost 2 bases and J lost 4; bases outside the gene matches: 9. CDR3 length equals 16 residues. Written as DNA, the CDR3 is TGTGCCAGCAGTTTACTTTGGAGCGGGAGGTTATACGAGCAGTACTTC. As protein: CASSLLWSGRLYEQYF.

The rearrangement uses TRBV11-1 and TRBJ1-1; D is perhaps TRBD1 (6 bases). CDR3 length: 14 amino acids. Trimming took off 2 bases at V and 4 bases at J, with 11 bases between the two ends. In germline, CDR1 is SGHAT, CDR2 FQDESV (reference sequence). The CDR3 region is CASSLWGGVTEAFF. CDR3 nucleotides: TGTGCCAGCAGCTTATGGGGGGGCGTCACTGAAGCTTTCTTT.

The chain employs TRBV15 and TRBJ1-2; tentative D call: TRBD1 (5 bases). Germline values: CDR1 LNHNV, CDR2 YYDKDF (reference sequence). CDR3 length equals 16 residues. V lost 1 base to trimming and J lost 6 bases, with 18 bases between them. CDR3 coding DNA: TGTGCCACCAGCAGAGCGGGGGTTCGGGGTTCGAATGGCTACACCTTC. This gives the protein CATSRAGVRGSNGYTF. The full variable domain, with the rest looked up from reference TRBV15 and TRBJ1-2, is DAMVIQNPRYQVTQFGKPVTLSCSQTLNHNVMYWYQQKSSQAPKLLFHYYDKDFNNEADTPDNFQSRRPNTSFCFLDIRSPGLGDTAMYLCATSRAGVRGSNGYTFGSGTRLTVV.